This T cell receptor beta chain was sequenced during a study of vaccination and CD4 T cells after COVID-19. The wider study: Median time from COVID diagnosis to post-COVID sampling was 101 days (35 to 161). The cells were exposed to overlapping spike peptides originating from SARS-CoV-2, HCoV-NL63, HCoV-OC43 and HCoV-229E for stimulation.

The Oncomine TCR Beta short-read assay was applied to DNA of cultured CD4+ T cells. A single record per CDR3 protein comes from TCRdb applying MiXCR to the PCR reads. Of about 18,000 distinct CDR3 sequences listed, roughly 55% are singletons. V lost 4 bases to trimming and J lost 5 bases, with 14 bases between them. Germline assignment: CDR1 MNHEY and CDR2 SMNVEV (reference sequence). The CDR3 extends over 14 amino acids. Noted treatment: approximately 11-day PBMC culture with coronavirus spike peptide pools or control peptides (ViraFEST assay). This clonotype was detected a few times. The antigen is unknown.

This chain connects TRBV27 to TRBJ2-5; D is possibly TRBD1 or TRBD2 (6 bases each). Sequences were derived from CD4+ T cells from blood, cultured in vitro, sampled before SARS-CoV-2 vaccination. The receptor was isolated from a human donor who had recovered from COVID-19. CDR3 amino acids: CASSSSRRGETQYF. The CDR3 DNA is TGTGCCAGCAGTTCTAGTCGGAGGGGGGAGACCCAGTACTTC.